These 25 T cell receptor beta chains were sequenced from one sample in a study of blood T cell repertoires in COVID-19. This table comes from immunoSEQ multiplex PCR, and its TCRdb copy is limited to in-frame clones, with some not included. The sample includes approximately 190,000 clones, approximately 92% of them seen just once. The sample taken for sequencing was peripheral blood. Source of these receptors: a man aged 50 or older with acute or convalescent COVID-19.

CDR3: CASSQDRPRALYSNQPQHF. The DNA of the CDR3 is TGCGCCAGCAGCCAAGACCGACCCAGGGCCCTATATAGCAATCAGCCCCAGCATTTT. V is TRBV4-1 and J is TRBJ1-5, with D possibly TRBD1 on 5 matching bases. The CDR3 covers 19 residues. CDR1 is MGHRA and CDR2 is YSYEKL in the germline V gene. The V gene lost 0 bases and the J gene lost 0 bases, with 18 bases spanning the gap.

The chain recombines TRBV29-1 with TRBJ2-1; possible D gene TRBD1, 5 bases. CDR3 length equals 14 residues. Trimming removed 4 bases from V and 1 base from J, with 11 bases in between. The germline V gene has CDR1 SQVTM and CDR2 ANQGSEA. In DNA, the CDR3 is TGCAGCGTTGGTAAGACAGTGTCCTACAATGAGCAGTTCTTC. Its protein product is CSVGKTVSYNEQFF.

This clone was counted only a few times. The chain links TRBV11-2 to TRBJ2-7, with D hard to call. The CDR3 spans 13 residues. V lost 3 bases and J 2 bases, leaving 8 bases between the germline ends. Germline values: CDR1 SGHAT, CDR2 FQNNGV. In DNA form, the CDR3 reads TGTGCCAGCAGCTTCACTGCCGCCTACGAGCAGTACTTC. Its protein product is CASSFTAAYEQYF.

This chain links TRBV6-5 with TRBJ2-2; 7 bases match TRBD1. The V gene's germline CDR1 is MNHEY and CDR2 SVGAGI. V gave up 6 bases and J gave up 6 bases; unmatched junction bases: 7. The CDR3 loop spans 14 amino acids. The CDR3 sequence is CASSRQGWAGELFF. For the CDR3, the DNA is TGTGCCAGCAGCCGACAGGGTTGGGCCGGGGAGCTGTTTTTT.

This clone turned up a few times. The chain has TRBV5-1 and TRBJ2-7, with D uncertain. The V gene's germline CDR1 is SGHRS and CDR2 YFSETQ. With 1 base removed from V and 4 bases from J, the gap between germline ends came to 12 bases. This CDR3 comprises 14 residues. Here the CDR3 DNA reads TGCGCCAGCAGCTTGCTGTCAGGTACTTACGAGCAGTACTTC. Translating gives CASSLLSGTYEQYF.

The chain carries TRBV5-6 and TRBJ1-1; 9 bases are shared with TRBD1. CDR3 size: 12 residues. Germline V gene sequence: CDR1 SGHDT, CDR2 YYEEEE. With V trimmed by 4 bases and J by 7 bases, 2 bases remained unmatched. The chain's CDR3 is CASSTGGYEAFF. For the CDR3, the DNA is TGTGCCAGCAGCACAGGGGGCTATGAAGCTTTCTTT.

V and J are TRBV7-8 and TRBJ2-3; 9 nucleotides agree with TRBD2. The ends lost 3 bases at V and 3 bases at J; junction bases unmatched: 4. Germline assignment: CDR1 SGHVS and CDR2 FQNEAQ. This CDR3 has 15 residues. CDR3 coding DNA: TGTGCCAGCAGCTTGCTCAGCGGGGGGACAGATACGCAGTATTTT. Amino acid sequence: CASSLLSGGTDTQYF. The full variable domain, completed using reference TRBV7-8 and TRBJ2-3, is GAGVSQSPRYKVAKRGQDVALRCDPISGHVSLFWYQQALGQGPEFLTYFQNEAQLDKSGLPSDRFFAERPEGSVSTLKIQRTQQEDSAVYLCASSLLSGGTDTQYFGPGTRLTVL.

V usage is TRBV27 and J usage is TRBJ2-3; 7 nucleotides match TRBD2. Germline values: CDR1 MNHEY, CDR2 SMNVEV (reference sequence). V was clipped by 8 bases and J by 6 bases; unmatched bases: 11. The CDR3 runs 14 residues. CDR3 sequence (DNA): TGTGCCAGCCGGAGGACTAGACGTACTGATACGCAGTATTTT. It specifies CASRRTRRTDTQYF.

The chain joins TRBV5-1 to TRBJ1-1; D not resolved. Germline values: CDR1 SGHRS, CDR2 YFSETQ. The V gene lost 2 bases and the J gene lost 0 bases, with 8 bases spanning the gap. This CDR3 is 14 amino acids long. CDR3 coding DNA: TGCGCCAGCAGCTTACAGAGCATGAACACTGAAGCTTTCTTT. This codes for CASSLQSMNTEAFF.

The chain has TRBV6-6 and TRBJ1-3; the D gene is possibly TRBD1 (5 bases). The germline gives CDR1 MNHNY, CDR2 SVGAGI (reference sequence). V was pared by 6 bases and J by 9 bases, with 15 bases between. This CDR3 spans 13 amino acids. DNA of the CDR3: TGTGCCAGCAGCGGGACTGCACGAGGCACCATATATTTT. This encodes CASSGTARGTIYF.

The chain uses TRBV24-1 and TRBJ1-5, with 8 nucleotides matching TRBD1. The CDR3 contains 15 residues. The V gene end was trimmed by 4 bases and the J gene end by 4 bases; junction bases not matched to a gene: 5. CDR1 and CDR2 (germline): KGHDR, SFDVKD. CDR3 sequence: CATSESGTGNQPQHF. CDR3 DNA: TGTGCCACCAGTGAATCCGGGACAGGTAATCAGCCCCAGCATTTT.

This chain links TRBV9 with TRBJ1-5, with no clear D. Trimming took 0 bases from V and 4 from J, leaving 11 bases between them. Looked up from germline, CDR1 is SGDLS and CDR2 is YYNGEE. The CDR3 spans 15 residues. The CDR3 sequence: CASSVADTFNQPQHF. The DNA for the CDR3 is TGTGCCAGCAGCGTAGCAGACACTTTTAATCAGCCCCAGCATTTT.

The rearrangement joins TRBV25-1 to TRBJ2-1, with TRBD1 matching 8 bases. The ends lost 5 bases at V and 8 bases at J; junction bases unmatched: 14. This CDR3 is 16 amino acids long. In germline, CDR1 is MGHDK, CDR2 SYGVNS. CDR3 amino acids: CASSHTNTGTGDEQFF. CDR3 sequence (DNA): TGTGCCAGCAGTCATACTAATACCGGGACAGGAGATGAGCAGTTCTTC. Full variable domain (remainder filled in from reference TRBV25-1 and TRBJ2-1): EADIYQTPRYLVIGTGKKITLECSQTMGHDKMYWYQQDPGMELHLIHYSYGVNSTEKGDLSSESTVSRIRTEHFPLTLESARPSHTSQYLCASSHTNTGTGDEQFFGPGTRLTVL.

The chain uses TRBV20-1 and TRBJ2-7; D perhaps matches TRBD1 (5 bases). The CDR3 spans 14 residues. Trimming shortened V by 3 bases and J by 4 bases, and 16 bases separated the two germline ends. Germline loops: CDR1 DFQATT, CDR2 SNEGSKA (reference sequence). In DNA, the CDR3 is TGCAGTGCTAGTGCTCACCCCCAGGGTTACGAGCAGTACGTC. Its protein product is CSASAHPQGYEQYV.

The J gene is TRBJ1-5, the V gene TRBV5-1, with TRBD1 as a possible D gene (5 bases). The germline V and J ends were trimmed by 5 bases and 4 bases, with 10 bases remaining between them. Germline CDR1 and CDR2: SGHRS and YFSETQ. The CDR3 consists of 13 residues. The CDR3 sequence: CASRRDSNQPQHF. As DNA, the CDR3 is TGCGCCAGCAGACGCGACAGTAATCAGCCCCAGCATTTT. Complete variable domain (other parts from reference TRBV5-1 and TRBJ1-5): KAGVTQTPRYLIKTRGQQVTLSCSPISGHRSVSWYQQTPGQGLQFLFEYFSETQRNKGNFPGRFSGRQFSNSRSEMNVSTLELGDSALYLCASRRDSNQPQHFGDGTRLSIL.

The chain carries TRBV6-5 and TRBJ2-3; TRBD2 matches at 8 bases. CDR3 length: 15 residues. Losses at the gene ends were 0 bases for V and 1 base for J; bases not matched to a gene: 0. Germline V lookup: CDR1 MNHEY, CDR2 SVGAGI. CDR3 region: CASSYSRGGTDTQYF. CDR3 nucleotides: TGTGCCAGCAGTTACTCGCGGGGGGGCACAGATACGCAGTATTTT.

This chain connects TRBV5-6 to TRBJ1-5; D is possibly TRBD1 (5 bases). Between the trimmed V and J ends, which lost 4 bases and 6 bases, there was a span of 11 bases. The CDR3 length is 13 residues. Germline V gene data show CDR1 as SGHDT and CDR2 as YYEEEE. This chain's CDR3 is CASSLGAGQPQHF. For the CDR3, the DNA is TGTGCCAGCAGCCTAGGGGCAGGTCAGCCCCAGCATTTT.

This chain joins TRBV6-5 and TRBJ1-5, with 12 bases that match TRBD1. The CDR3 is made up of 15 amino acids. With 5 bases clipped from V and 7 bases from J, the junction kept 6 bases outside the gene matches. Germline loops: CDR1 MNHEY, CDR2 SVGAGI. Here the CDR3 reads CASSPGTGGGQPQHF. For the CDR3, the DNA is TGTGCCAGCAGTCCCGGGACAGGGGGCGGACAGCCCCAGCATTTT.

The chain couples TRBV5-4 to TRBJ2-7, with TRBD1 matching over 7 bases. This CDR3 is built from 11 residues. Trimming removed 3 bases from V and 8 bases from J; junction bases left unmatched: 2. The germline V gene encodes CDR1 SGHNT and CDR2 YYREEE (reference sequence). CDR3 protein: CASSSRGKQYV. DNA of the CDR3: TGTGCCAGCAGCTCCAGGGGGAAGCAGTACGTC.

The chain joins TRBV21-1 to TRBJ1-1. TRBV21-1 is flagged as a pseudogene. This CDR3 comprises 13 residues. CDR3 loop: CASSKGGGTEAFF. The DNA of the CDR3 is TGTGCCAGCAGCAAAGGGGGAGGAACTGAAGCTTTCTTT.

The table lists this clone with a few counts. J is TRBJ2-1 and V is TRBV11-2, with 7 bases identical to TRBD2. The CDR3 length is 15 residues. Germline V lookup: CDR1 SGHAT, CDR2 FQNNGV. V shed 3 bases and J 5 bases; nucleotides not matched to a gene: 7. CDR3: CASSLREWGDNEQFF. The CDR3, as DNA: TGTGCCAGCAGCTTGCGGGAGTGGGGCGACAATGAGCAGTTCTTC.

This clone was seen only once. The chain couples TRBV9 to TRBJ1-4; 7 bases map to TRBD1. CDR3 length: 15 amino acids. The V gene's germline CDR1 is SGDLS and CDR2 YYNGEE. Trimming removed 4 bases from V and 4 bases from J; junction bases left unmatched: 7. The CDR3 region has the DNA TGTGCCAGCAGCACTTCGGGACAGCTTAATGAAAAACTGTTTTTT. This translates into CASSTSGQLNEKLFF.

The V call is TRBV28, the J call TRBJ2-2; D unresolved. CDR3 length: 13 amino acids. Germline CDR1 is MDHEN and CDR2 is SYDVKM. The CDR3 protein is CAYEAVNTGELFF. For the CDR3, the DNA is TGTGCTTATGAGGCAGTGAACACCGGGGAGCTGTTTTTT.

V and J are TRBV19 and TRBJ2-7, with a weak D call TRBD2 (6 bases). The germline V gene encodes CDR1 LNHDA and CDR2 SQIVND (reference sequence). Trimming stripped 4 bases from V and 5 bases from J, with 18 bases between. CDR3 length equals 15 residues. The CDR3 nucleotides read TGTGCCAGTAGTACCCGGTGGGGCGGGAATCACGAGCAGTACTTC. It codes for CASSTRWGGNHEQYF.

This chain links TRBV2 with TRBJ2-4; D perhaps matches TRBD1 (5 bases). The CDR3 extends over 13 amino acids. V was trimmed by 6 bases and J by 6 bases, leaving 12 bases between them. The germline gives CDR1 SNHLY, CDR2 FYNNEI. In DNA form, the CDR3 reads TGTGCCAGCAGCAGGGCGCCGGGAAACATTCAGTACTTC. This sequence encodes CASSRAPGNIQYF.